These 2 T cell receptor beta chains originate from one sample sequenced in a study of blood T cell repertoires in COVID-19. Profiled with immunoSEQ multiplex PCR; TCRdb holds only in-frame clones, not every one. The data contain 200,000 to 300,000 clones, 84% of them seen just once; the ten biggest clones take up less than 5%. Input material: peripheral blood. Source of these receptors: a man aged 55 to 69 with acute or convalescent COVID-19.

V and J are TRBV5-6 and TRBJ1-2; D gene uncertain. The CDR3 loop spans 16 amino acids. CDR1 is SGHDT and CDR2 is YYEEEE in the germline V gene. The germline V and J ends were trimmed by 2 bases and 3 bases, with 17 bases remaining between them. In DNA form, the CDR3 reads TGTGCCAGCAGCTTTTCAGGCCACCCAACGGACTATGGCTACACCTTC. Translated, it gives CASSFSGHPTDYGYTF. The full variable domain, in which reference TRBV5-6 and TRBJ1-2 provide the parts outside the CDR3, is DAGVTQSPTHLIKTRGQQVTLRCSPKSGHDTVSWYQQALGQGPQFIFQYYEEEERQRGNFPDRFSGHQFPNYSSELNVNALLLGDSALYLCASSFSGHPTDYGYTFGSGTRLTVV.

The gene calls are TRBV4-3 and TRBJ1-6, with unresolved D. This CDR3 spans 15 amino acids. V lost 4 bases to trimming and J lost 9 bases, with 16 bases between them. CDR1 is LGHNA and CDR2 is YSLEER in the germline V gene. CDR3 region: CASSPDNGGGSPLHF. The CDR3 bases are TGCGCCAGCAGCCCTGACAACGGCGGAGGTTCACCCCTCCACTTT.